These 9 T cell receptor beta chains were sequenced from one sample in a study of cytomegalovirus exposure and HLA in healthy donors. In the PCR, 60 Vbeta and 13 Jbeta primers were used. Clones were sequenced by immunoSEQ multiplex PCR, and TCRdb holds only the in-frame ones, with some missing. This sample lists more than 200,000 clones; its ten largest clones have 0.75% to 1%. The sequencing input was PBMCs. Receptor source: a woman aged 25 to 45 in good health and CMV-seropositive.

The chain couples TRBV5-6 to TRBJ2-7; D unresolved. Germline lookup yields CDR1 SGHDT and CDR2 YYEEEE. CDR3 length: 16 residues. V was trimmed by 8 bases and J by 0 bases, leaving 21 bases between them. The CDR3 DNA reads TGTGCCAGTAAAGTTGAGAGAGACACCGTCTCCTACGAGCAGTACTTC. Translating it yields CASKVERDTVSYEQYF. Full variable domain (outside the CDR3, taken from reference TRBV5-6 and TRBJ2-7): DAGVTQSPTHLIKTRGQQVTLRCSPKSGHDTVSWYQQALGQGPQFIFQYYEEEERQRGNFPDRFSGHQFPNYSSELNVNALLLGDSALYLCASKVERDTVSYEQYFGPGTRLTVT.

The V and J genes are TRBV5-6 and TRBJ2-7, with TRBD2 as a possible D gene (7 bases). This CDR3 contains 15 residues. Germline V lookup: CDR1 SGHDT, CDR2 YYEEEE. The V end was cut by 3 bases, the J end by 2 bases, with 15 bases between. CDR3 nucleotides: TGTGCCAGCAGCTGGGAGGGGGACTCCCCCTACGAGCAGTACTTC. This sequence encodes CASSWEGDSPYEQYF.

For this clone: Additional DNA sequences in this sample encode the identical CDR3. The chain has TRBV4-3 and TRBJ2-1; TRBD1 aligns across 8 bases. J was trimmed by 0 bases and V by 3 bases; bases with no gene match: 1. The germline V gene encodes CDR1 LGHNA and CDR2 YSLEER. The CDR3 covers 15 residues. The CDR3 coding sequence is TGCGCCAGCAGCCAGGACAGGGTCTCCTACAATGAGCAGTTCTTC. This codes for CASSQDRVSYNEQFF.

Comments on this clone: Other DNA sequences from this sample encode an identical CDR3 as well. The V and J genes are TRBV28 and TRBJ1-5; D perhaps matches TRBD1 (6 bases). The CDR3 spans 12 residues. Between the trimmed V and J ends, which lost 4 bases and 5 bases, there was a span of 6 bases. Germline V gene sequence: CDR1 MDHEN, CDR2 SYDVKM. The CDR3 region has the DNA TGTGCCAGCAGTTCAGGGGATCAGCCCCAGCATTTT. Translation gives CASSSGDQPQHF.

This chain uses TRBV2 with TRBJ1-1; D possibly corresponds to TRBD1 (5 bases). CDR3 length: 12 amino acids. Trimming pared 5 bases from V and 5 bases from J, leaving 9 bases between. Germline loops: CDR1 SNHLY, CDR2 FYNNEI. The CDR3 DNA reads as TGTGCCAGCAGTATGAGACAGACTGAAGCTTTCTTT. Its protein product is CASSMRQTEAFF.

This sequence joins TRBV6-1 and TRBJ2-5, with 7 bases lining up with TRBD1. V was pared by 4 bases and J by 2 bases, with 4 bases of the junction left unmatched. This CDR3 contains 14 residues. Looked up from germline, CDR1 is MNHNS and CDR2 is SASEGT. The CDR3: CASSAPGQQETQYF. The CDR3 bases are TGTGCCAGCAGTGCGCCGGGACAGCAAGAGACCCAGTACTTC.

The genes are TRBV28 and TRBJ2-7; maybe TRBD2 (6 bases). The V gene lost 6 bases and the J gene lost 3 bases, with 21 bases spanning the gap. Germline V lookup: CDR1 MDHEN, CDR2 SYDVKM. This CDR3 is 16 amino acids long. The CDR3 DNA follows: TGTGCCAGCAGCCCGAATAAATTAGCGGAGTACTACGAGCAGTACTTC. It encodes CASSPNKLAEYYEQYF. Full variable domain (outside the CDR3, taken from reference TRBV28 and TRBJ2-7): DVKVTQSSRYLVKRTGEKVFLECVQDMDHENMFWYRQDPGLGLRLIYFSYDVKMKEKGDIPEGYSVSREKKERFSLILESASTNQTSMYLCASSPNKLAEYYEQYFGPGTRLTVT.

This sequence joins TRBV7-9 and TRBJ1-5; D unclear. In germline, CDR1 is SEHNR, CDR2 FQNEAQ (reference sequence). The CDR3 totals 15 residues. V was clipped by 5 bases and J by 1 base, with 12 bases between them. The CDR3 DNA sequence: TGTGCCAGCAGCCCCACGTCGGGGAGCAATCAGCCCCAGCATTTT. This codes for CASSPTSGSNQPQHF.

The chain employs TRBV19 and TRBJ2-3; perhaps TRBD2 as D (6 bases). The CDR3 length is 14 residues. Looked up from germline, CDR1 is LNHDA and CDR2 is SQIVND (reference sequence). With 10 bases removed from V and 7 bases from J, the gap between germline ends came to 21 bases. The CDR3, as DNA: TGTGCCACCCAAAGCCCGGGAGACGGAAATACGCAGTATTTT. Translated: CATQSPGDGNTQYF.